What follows are 9 T cell receptor beta chains derived from one specimen sequenced in a study of T cells in tuberculosis. Cells were sorted from thawed PBMC rested overnight and stained with GMM-loaded CD1B tetramer, viability dye and anti-CD3. The lipid loaded on the CD1B tetramers was C32 glucose monomycolate from Rhodococcus equi. Sequencing used immunoSEQ multiplex PCR; TCRdb keeps in-frame clones, though not all of them. Of around 60,000 clones in the sample, approximately 80% were seen once. Source material: CD1b-GMM tetramer-negative cells sorted from PBMCs. All receptors derive from an adult woman with latent tuberculosis.

J is TRBJ2-1 and V is TRBV7-9; 7 nucleotides line up with TRBD1. The trim removed 5 bases at V and 4 bases at J, leaving 8 bases unmatched. Germline-derived CDR1 and CDR2 are SEHNR and FQNEAQ (reference sequence). This CDR3 has 15 amino acids. CDR3 nucleotides: TGTGCCAGCAGCCGAGGGGACAGCTATTACAATGAGCAGTTCTTC. The encoded protein is CASSRGDSYYNEQFF. Filled out from reference TRBV7-9 and TRBJ2-1, the complete variable domain reads DTGVSQNPRHKITKRGQNVTFRCDPISEHNRLYWYRQTLGQGPEFLTYFQNEAQLEKSRLLSDRFSAERPKGSFSTLEIQRTEQGDSAMYLCASSRGDSYYNEQFFGPGTRLTVL.

This chain uses TRBV9 with TRBJ1-6, with D maybe TRBD1 (6 bases). The V end lost 0 bases, the J end lost 9 bases, and 10 bases lay between the germline ends. This CDR3 comprises 14 residues. Germline V gene lookup returns CDR1 SGDLS and CDR2 YYNGEE. The CDR3 sequence is CASSVADSGSPLHF. CDR3 DNA sequence: TGTGCCAGCAGCGTAGCGGACAGTGGTTCACCCCTCCACTTT.

The chain carries TRBV29-1 and TRBJ1-5, with D possibly being TRBD1 (5 bases). The germline CDR1 and CDR2 sequences are SQVTM and ANQGSEA. V was shortened by 4 bases and J by 4 bases, with 8 bases between the two germline ends. CDR3 length equals 12 residues. The CDR3 reads CSVGDSNQPQHF. As DNA, the CDR3 is TGCAGCGTTGGAGACAGTAATCAGCCCCAGCATTTT.

The genes are TRBV23-1 and TRBJ2-1; 9 positions match TRBD2. TRBV23-1 is an ORF, with its function uncertain. There are 14 residues in the CDR3. Unmatched junction bases numbered 4, after V lost 4 bases and J lost 6 bases. The CDR3 DNA reads as TGCGCCAGCAGTCGCGGGGGGGCCTGCAATGAGCAGTTCTTC. Amino acid sequence: CASSRGGACNEQFF.

The chain recombines TRBV11-1 with TRBJ2-7; 12 bases are a match to TRBD2. In germline, CDR1 is SGHAT, CDR2 FQDESV (reference sequence). The junction had 8 bases not matched to a gene; V was cut back by 5 bases and J by 3 bases. CDR3 length equals 16 residues. The CDR3 region is CASSPAGTSGYYEQYF. CDR3 coding DNA: TGTGCCAGCAGCCCTGCCGGGACTAGCGGGTACTACGAGCAGTACTTC.

This chain uses TRBV6-5 with TRBJ1-2, with TRBD1 as a possible D gene (6 bases). V dropped 0 bases and J dropped 3 bases, with 14 bases sitting between them. The V gene's germline CDR1 is MNHEY and CDR2 SVGAGI. The CDR3 has 16 amino acids. The CDR3 spells CASSYSSGGAHYGYTF. CDR3 DNA: TGTGCCAGCAGTTACTCGAGTGGGGGGGCCCACTATGGCTACACCTTC.

The chain carries TRBV6-5 and TRBJ1-1, with 7 bases fitting TRBD1. This CDR3 has 13 residues. Germline CDR1 reads MNHEY; CDR2 reads SVGAGI. Losses at the gene ends were 5 bases for V and 6 bases for J; bases not matched to a gene: 6. The CDR3 DNA is TGTGCCAGCAGTCTCCTCAGGGGGGCTGAAGCTTTCTTT. Protein: CASSLLRGAEAFF.

This clone was observed a handful of times. Written as DNA, the CDR3 is TGCGCCAGCAGCTTACAGGGGAGTGGGGACATTCAGTACTTC. Translated, it gives CASSLQGSGDIQYF. The rearrangement uses TRBV5-1 and TRBJ2-4; 7 bases map to TRBD1. The CDR3 is made up of 14 amino acids. Germline-derived CDR1 and CDR2 are SGHRS and YFSETQ. Trimming cost V 2 bases and J 8 bases; bases outside gene matches: 7.

The chain employs TRBV7-2 and TRBJ2-7; 15 bases agree with TRBD2. The V and J ends lost 3 bases and 4 bases, in that order; junction bases with no gene match: 4. This CDR3 spans 16 amino acids. Germline-derived CDR1 and CDR2 are SGHTA and FQGNSA. The CDR3: CASSFGLAGGGYEQYF. As DNA, the CDR3 is TGTGCCAGCAGCTTCGGACTAGCGGGGGGGGGTTACGAGCAGTACTTC.